One and the same sample provided the 11 T cell receptor beta chains below, sequenced in a study of shared clonotypes between healthy human individuals. Assay: immunoSEQ multiplex PCR; the TCRdb copy retains only in-frame clones and omits some. The table records 450,000 or so clones, around 77% of them present only once. Sequences were obtained from PBMCs. Every receptor here comes from a woman aged 40 to 49 in good health. Some clones in this sample may be carry-over from other donors' samples.

This rearrangement joins TRBV5-1 to TRBJ2-7; D may be TRBD2 (5 bases). Germline CDR1 reads SGHRS; CDR2 reads YFSETQ. This CDR3 is built from 14 residues. The V end was cut by 4 bases, the J end by 2 bases, with 13 bases between. The CDR3 protein is CASSPSTGTYEQYF. The DNA for the CDR3 is TGCGCCAGCAGCCCGTCCACGGGAACCTACGAGCAGTACTTC.

CDR3 loop: CASSPSLAGTYNEQFF. The CDR3 nucleotides are TGTGCCAGCAGTCCGTCCCTAGCGGGAACCTACAATGAGCAGTTCTTC. This chain links TRBV27 with TRBJ2-1; 9 bases map to TRBD2. The junction had 7 bases not matched to a gene; V was cut back by 5 bases and J by 2 bases. This CDR3 has 16 amino acids. Per germline, CDR1 MNHEY and CDR2 SMNVEV (reference sequence).

The chain joins TRBV11-3 to TRBJ2-7; 9 bases map to TRBD2. This CDR3 has 14 residues. Germline CDR1 reads SGHNT; CDR2 reads YENEEA. V lost 4 bases, J lost 3 bases, and 4 bases stayed unmatched. DNA for the CDR3: TGTGCCAGCAGCTCGACTAGCGGAAGCTACGAGCAGTACTTC. Protein: CASSSTSGSYEQYF. Drawing the rest from reference TRBV11-3 and TRBJ2-7, the complete variable domain is EAGVVQSPRYKIIEKKQPVAFWCNPISGHNTLYWYLQNLGQGPELLIRYENEEAVDDSQLPKDRFSAERLKGVDSTLKIQPAELGDSAVYLCASSSTSGSYEQYFGPGTRLTVT.

The rearrangement joins TRBV9 to TRBJ2-3; the match to TRBD2 covers 9 bases. There are 16 residues in the CDR3. Germline assignment: CDR1 SGDLS and CDR2 YYNGEE. The J segment lost 3 bases and the V segment lost 4 bases, leaving 9 bases of the junction unmatched. CDR3 in amino acids: CASSLLGSGSTDTQYF. In DNA form, the CDR3 reads TGTGCCAGCAGCCTACTTGGTAGCGGGAGTACAGATACGCAGTATTTT.

J is TRBJ2-1 and V is TRBV9; no firm D call. This CDR3 has 15 amino acids. Deletions cut 0 bases from V and 2 bases from J, with 9 bases between. From germline, CDR1 is SGDLS and CDR2 YYNGEE. CDR3 region: CASSVVPMPYNEQFF. CDR3 coding DNA: TGTGCCAGCAGCGTAGTTCCGATGCCCTACAATGAGCAGTTCTTC.

Turning to this clone: Being one base from a much bigger clone, this may be a read error. The conserved final phenylalanine or tryptophan is absent from the CDR3, which likely points to a read error. The chain joins TRBV15 to TRBJ1-5, with TRBD1 as a possible D gene (5 bases). Trimming pared 1 base from V and 7 bases from J, leaving 14 bases between. The germline gives CDR1 LNHNV, CDR2 YYDKDF (reference sequence). This CDR3 comprises 15 residues. The CDR3 sequence: CATSRVGGVEQPQHS. For the CDR3, the DNA is TGTGCCACCAGCAGAGTTGGGGGGGTCGAACAGCCCCAGCATTCT.

This clone showed up just once. A far bigger clonotype differs at one base, so this is likely a read error. The chain couples TRBV10-2 to TRBJ1-5; D not resolved. Germline CDR1 WSHSY, CDR2 SAAADI. Deletions cut 8 bases from V and 0 bases from J, with 11 bases between. This CDR3 region has 14 residues. The CDR3 DNA reads as TGCGCCAGCGGGGAGCAGCCTAGCAATCAGCCCCAGCATTTT. Protein sequence: CASGEQPSNQPQHF.

The table lists this clone with a count of one. J is TRBJ2-3 and V is TRBV19; D gene uncertain. CDR3 length: 13 amino acids. Trimming shortened V by 6 bases and J by 1 base, and 8 bases separated the two germline ends. Per germline, CDR1 LNHDA and CDR2 SQIVND (reference sequence). For the CDR3, the DNA is TGTGCCAGTAGCTCTCTGGGCACAGATACGCAGTATTTT. This sequence encodes CASSSLGTDTQYF.

J is TRBJ1-4 and V is TRBV29-1; D not resolved. Trimming shortened V by 6 bases and J by 7 bases, and 9 bases separated the two germline ends. The CDR3 loop spans 11 amino acids. CDR1 is SQVTM and CDR2 is ANQGSEA in the germline V gene. CDR3 sequence reads: CSVEQSEKLFF. CDR3 nucleotide sequence: TGCAGCGTGGAGCAGAGTGAAAAACTGTTTTTT.

This chain connects TRBV19 to TRBJ1-5; TRBD1 aligns across 10 bases. The ends lost 7 bases at V and 6 bases at J; junction bases unmatched: 9. The CDR3 runs 15 residues. Germline V gene lookup returns CDR1 LNHDA and CDR2 SQIVND (reference sequence). The CDR3 is CASKTGQGVVQPQHF. The CDR3 DNA sequence: TGTGCCAGTAAAACCGGACAGGGGGTTGTTCAGCCCCAGCATTTT.

This clone was seen ten or more times. The CDR3 DNA sequence: TGTGCCAGCAGCGTAGTTTGGGGACTAGGGTACGAGCAGTACTTC. The encoded protein is CASSVVWGLGYEQYF. The chain couples TRBV9 to TRBJ2-7; 8 bases fit TRBD2. Germline V gene lookup returns CDR1 SGDLS and CDR2 YYNGEE. V lost 0 bases and J lost 4; bases outside the gene matches: 6. The CDR3 runs 15 residues.